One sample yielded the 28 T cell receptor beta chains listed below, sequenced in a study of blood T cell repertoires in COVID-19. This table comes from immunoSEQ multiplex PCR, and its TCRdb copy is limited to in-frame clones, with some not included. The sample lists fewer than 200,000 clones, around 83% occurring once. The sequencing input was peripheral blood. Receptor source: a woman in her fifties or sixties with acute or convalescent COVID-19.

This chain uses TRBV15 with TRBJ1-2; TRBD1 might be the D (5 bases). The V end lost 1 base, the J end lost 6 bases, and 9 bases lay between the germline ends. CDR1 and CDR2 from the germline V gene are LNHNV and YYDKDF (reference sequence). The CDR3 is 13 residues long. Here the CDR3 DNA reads TGTGCCACCAGCAGAGTAGGGGATCATGGCTACACCTTC. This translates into CATSRVGDHGYTF. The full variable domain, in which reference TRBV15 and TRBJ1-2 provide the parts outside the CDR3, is DAMVIQNPRYQVTQFGKPVTLSCSQTLNHNVMYWYQQKSSQAPKLLFHYYDKDFNNEADTPDNFQSRRPNTSFCFLDIRSPGLGDTAMYLCATSRVGDHGYTFGSGTRLTVV.

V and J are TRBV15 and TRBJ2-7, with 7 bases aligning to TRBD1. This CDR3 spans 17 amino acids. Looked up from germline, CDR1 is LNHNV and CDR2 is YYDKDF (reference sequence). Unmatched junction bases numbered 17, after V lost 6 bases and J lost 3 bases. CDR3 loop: CATSQQGKGPLSYEQYF. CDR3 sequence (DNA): TGTGCCACCAGTCAACAGGGGAAGGGCCCCTTGAGCTACGAGCAGTACTTC.

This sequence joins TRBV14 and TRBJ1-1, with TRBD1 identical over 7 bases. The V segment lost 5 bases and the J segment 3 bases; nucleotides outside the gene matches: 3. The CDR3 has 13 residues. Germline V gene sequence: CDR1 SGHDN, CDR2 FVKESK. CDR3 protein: CASSSDRDTEAFF. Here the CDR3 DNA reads TGTGCCAGCAGCTCCGACAGGGACACTGAAGCTTTCTTT.

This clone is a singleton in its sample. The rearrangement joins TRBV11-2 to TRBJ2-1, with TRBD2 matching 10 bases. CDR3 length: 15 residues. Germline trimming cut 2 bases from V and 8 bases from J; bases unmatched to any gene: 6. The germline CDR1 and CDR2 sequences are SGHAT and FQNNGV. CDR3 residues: CASSLLSGRAHEQFF. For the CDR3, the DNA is TGTGCCAGCAGCTTACTAAGCGGGAGGGCCCATGAGCAGTTCTTC.

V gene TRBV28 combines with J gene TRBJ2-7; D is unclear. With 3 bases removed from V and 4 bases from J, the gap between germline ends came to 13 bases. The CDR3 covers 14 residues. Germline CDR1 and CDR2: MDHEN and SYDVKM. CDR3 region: CASSFPPRVYEQYF. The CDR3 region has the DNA TGTGCCAGCAGTTTCCCCCCCCGCGTGTACGAGCAGTACTTC.

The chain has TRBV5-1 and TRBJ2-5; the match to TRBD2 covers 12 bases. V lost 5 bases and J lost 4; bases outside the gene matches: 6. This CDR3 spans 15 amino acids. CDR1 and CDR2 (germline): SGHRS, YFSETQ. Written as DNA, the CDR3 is TGCGCCAGCAGTCCGCAACTAGCGGGAGGAGAGACCCAGTACTTC. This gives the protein CASSPQLAGGETQYF.

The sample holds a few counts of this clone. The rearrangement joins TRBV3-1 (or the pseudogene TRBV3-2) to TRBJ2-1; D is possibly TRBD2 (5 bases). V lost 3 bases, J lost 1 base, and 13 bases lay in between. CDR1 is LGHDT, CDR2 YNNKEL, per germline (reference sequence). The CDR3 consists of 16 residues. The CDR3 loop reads CASSQTGKLSYNEQFF. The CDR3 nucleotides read TGTGCCAGCAGCCAGACGGGGAAGTTGTCCTACAATGAGCAGTTCTTC.

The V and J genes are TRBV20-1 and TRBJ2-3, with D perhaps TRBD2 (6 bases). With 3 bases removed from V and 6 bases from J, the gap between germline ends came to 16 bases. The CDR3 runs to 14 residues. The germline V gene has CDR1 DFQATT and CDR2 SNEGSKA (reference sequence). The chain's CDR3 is CSASPWEEGDTQYF. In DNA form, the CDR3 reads TGCAGTGCTAGTCCGTGGGAGGAGGGGGATACGCAGTATTTT.

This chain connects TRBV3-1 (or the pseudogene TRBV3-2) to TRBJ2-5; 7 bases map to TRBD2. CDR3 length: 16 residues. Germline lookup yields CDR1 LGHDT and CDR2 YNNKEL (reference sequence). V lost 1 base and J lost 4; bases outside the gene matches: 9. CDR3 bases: TGTGCCAGCAGCCAAGCGGCTAGCGGAGTGTCAGAGACCCAGTACTTC. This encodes CASSQAASGVSETQYF.

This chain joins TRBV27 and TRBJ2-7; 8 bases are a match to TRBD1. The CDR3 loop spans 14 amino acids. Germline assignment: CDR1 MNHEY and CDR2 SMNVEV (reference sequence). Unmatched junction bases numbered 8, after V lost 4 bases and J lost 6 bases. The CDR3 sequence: CASSSRTGTFEQYF. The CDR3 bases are TGTGCCAGCAGTTCCAGGACAGGGACCTTCGAGCAGTACTTC.

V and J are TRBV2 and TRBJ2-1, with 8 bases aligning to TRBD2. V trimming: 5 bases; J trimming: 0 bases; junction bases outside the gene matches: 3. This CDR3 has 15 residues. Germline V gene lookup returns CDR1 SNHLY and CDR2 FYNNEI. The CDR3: CASSFSGNSYNEQFF. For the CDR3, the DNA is TGTGCCAGCAGTTTTAGCGGGAACTCCTACAATGAGCAGTTCTTC. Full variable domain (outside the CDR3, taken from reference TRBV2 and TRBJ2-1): EPEVTQTPSHQVTQMGQEVILRCVPISNHLYFYWYRQILGQKVEFLVSFYNNEISEKSEIFDDQFSVERPDGSNFTLKIRSTKLEDSAMYFCASSFSGNSYNEQFFGPGTRLTVL.

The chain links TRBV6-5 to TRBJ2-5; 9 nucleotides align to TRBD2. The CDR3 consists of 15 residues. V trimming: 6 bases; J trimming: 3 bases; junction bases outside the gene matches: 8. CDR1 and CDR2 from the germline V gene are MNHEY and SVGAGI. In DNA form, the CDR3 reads TGTGCCAGCAGCAAGTGGGCTAGCGGGAAAGAGACCCAGTACTTC. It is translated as CASSKWASGKETQYF.

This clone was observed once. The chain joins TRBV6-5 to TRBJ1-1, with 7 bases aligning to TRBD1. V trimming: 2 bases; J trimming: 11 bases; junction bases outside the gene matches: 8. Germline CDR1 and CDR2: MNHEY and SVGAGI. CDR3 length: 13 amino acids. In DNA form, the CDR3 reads TGTGCCAGCAGTTACCGCGGGACAGAGATTGCTTTCTTT. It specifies CASSYRGTEIAFF.

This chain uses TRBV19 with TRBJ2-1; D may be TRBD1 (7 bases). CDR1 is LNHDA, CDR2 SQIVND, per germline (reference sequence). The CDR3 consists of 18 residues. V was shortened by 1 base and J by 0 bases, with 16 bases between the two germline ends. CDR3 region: CASSIGRGQRSSYNEQFF. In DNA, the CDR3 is TGTGCCAGTAGTATAGGGAGGGGACAGAGGAGCTCCTACAATGAGCAGTTCTTC.

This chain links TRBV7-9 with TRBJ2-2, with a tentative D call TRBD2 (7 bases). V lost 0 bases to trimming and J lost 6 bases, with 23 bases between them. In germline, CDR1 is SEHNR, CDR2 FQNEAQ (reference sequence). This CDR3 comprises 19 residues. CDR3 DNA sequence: TGTGCCAGCAGCTTAGCTCTCCAGACTAGCAGGGGCGCACCCGGGGAGCTGTTTTTT. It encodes CASSLALQTSRGAPGELFF. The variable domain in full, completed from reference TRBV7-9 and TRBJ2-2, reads DTGVSQNPRHKITKRGQNVTFRCDPISEHNRLYWYRQTLGQGPEFLTYFQNEAQLEKSRLLSDRFSAERPKGSFSTLEIQRTEQGDSAMYLCASSLALQTSRGAPGELFFGEGSRLTVL.

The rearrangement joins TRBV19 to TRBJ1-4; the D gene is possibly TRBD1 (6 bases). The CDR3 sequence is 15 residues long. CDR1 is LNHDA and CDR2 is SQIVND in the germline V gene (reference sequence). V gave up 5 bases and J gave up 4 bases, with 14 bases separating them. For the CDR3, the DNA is TGTGCCAGTAGTCTTTCGACAGGCCTTAATGAAAAACTGTTTTTT. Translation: CASSLSTGLNEKLFF. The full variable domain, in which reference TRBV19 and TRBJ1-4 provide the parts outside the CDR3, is DGGITQSPKYLFRKEGQNVTLSCEQNLNHDAMYWYRQDPGQGLRLIYYSQIVNDFQKGDIAEGYSVSREKKESFPLTVTSAQKNPTAFYLCASSLSTGLNEKLFFGSGTQLSVL.

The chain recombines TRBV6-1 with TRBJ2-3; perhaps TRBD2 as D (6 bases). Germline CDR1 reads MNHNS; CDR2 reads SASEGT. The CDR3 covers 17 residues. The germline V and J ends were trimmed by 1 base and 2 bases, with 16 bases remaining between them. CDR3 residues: CASSEVGRLGFTDTQYF. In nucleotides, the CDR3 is TGTGCCAGCAGTGAAGTGGGGAGACTAGGGTTCACAGATACGCAGTATTTT.

CDR3 protein: CASSSDQNTEAFF. Here the CDR3 DNA reads TGTGCCAGCAGCAGCGACCAGAACACTGAAGCTTTCTTT. V and J are TRBV7-6 and TRBJ1-1; D gene unclear. Trimming pared 5 bases from V and 1 base from J, leaving 8 bases between. CDR1 and CDR2 (germline): SGHVS, FNYEAQ. The CDR3 runs to 13 residues. The full variable domain, rest sourced from reference TRBV7-6 and TRBJ1-1, is GAGVSQSPRYKVTKRGQDVALRCDPISGHVSLYWYRQALGQGPEFLTYFNYEAQQDKSGLPNDRFSAERPEGSISTLTIQRTEQRDSAMYRCASSSDQNTEAFFGQGTRLTVV.

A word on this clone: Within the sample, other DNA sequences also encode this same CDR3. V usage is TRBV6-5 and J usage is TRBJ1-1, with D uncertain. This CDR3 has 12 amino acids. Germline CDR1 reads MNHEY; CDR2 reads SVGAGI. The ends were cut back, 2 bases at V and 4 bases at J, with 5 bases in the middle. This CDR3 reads CASSYGGTEAFF. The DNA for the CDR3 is TGTGCCAGCAGTTACGGAGGCACTGAAGCTTTCTTT.

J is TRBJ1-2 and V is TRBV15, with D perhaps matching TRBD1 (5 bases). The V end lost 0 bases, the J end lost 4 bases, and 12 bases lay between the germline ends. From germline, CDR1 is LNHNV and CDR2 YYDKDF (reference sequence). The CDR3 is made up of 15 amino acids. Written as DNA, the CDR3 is TGTGCCACCAGCAGAGAGGGGGGAGGTGGCTATGGCTACACCTTC. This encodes CATSREGGGGYGYTF. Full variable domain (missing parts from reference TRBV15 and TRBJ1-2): DAMVIQNPRYQVTQFGKPVTLSCSQTLNHNVMYWYQQKSSQAPKLLFHYYDKDFNNEADTPDNFQSRRPNTSFCFLDIRSPGLGDTAMYLCATSREGGGGYGYTFGSGTRLTVV.

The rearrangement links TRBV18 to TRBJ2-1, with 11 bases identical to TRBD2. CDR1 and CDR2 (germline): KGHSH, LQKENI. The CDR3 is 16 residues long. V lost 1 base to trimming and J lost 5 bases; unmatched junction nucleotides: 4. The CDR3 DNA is TGTGCCAGCTCACCACGGGGGACTAGCGGACACAATGAGCAGTTCTTC. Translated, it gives CASSPRGTSGHNEQFF.

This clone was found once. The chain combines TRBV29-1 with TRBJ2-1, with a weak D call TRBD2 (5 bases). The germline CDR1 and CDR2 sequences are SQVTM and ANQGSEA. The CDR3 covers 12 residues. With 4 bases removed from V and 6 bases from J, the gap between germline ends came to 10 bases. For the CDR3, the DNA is TGCAGCGTTGGAGGACTCCCCAATGAGCAGTTCTTC. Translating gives CSVGGLPNEQFF.

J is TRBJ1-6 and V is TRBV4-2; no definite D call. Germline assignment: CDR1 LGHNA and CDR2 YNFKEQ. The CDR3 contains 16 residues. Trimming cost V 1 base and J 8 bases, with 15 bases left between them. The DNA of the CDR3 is TGTGCCAGCAGCCAAGGAGGTCCCGGGGTGGATTCACCCCTCCACTTT. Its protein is CASSQGGPGVDSPLHF.

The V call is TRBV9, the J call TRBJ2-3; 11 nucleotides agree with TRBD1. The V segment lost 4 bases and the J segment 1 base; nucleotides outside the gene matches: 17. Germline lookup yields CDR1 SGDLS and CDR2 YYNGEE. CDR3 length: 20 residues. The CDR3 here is CASSPREDRGLIWGTDTQYF. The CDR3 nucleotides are TGTGCCAGCAGCCCGCGGGAGGACAGGGGGCTTATTTGGGGCACAGATACGCAGTATTTT.

The CDR3 DNA reads TGTGCCAGCAGCGTAGGGGGCACAACTAATGAAAAACTGTTTTTT. This gives the protein CASSVGGTTNEKLFF. The chain couples TRBV9 to TRBJ1-4; D may be TRBD1 (5 bases). V was trimmed by 0 bases and J by 0 bases, leaving 6 bases between them. The CDR3 runs to 15 residues. Germline CDR1 SGDLS, CDR2 YYNGEE. Full variable domain (remainder filled in from reference TRBV9 and TRBJ1-4): DSGVTQTPKHLITATGQRVTLRCSPRSGDLSVYWYQQSLDQGLQFLIQYYNGEERAKGNILERFSAQQFPDLHSELNLSSLELGDSALYFCASSVGGTTNEKLFFGSGTQLSVL.

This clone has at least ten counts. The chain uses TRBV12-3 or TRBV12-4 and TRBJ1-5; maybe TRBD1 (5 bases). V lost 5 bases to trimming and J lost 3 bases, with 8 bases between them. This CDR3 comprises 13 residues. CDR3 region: CASSPTVNQPQHF. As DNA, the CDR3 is TGTGCCAGCAGTCCGACAGTCAATCAGCCCCAGCATTTT.

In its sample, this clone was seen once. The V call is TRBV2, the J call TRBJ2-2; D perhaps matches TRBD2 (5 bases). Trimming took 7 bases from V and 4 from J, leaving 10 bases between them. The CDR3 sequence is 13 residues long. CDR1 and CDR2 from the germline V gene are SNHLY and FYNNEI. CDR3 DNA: TGTGCCAGCACAGAGAGCGGCACCGGGGAGCTGTTTTTT. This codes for CASTESGTGELFF.

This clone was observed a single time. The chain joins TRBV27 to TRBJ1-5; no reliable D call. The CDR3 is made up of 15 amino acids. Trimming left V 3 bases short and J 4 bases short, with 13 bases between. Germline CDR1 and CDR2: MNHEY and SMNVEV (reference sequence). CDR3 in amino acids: CASSFTPVANQPQHF. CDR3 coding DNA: TGTGCCAGCAGTTTCACCCCGGTAGCAAATCAGCCCCAGCATTTT.